This TCR beta chain came from a study of PD-1 blockade in classical Hodgkin lymphoma (TCRdb year 2020). Context from the whole study: Nivolumab dosing was 3 mg/kg intravenously every 2 weeks, continuing until either disease progression or unacceptable toxicity. To define a peripheral blood immune signature of response to PD-1 blockade in classical Hodgkin lymphoma, the study combined TCR beta sequencing with CyTOF.

The time point label, as the study defines it: cycle 1 day 1 (C1D1), immediately before nivolumab initiation. Every trial patient had relapsed following autologous stem cell transplantation, and prior brentuximab vedotin exposure was what differed among cohorts A, B and C. The trial cohort comprised fewer than 65 patients with relapsed/refractory classical Hodgkin lymphoma whose best overall responses were complete response, partial response or progressive disease. In the multi-cohort phase II CheckMate 205 trial, trial patients received single-agent nivolumab. Best overall response was determined by an independent review committee according to the 2007 International Working Group response criteria. Trial PBMCs were obtained immediately prior to nivolumab initiation (C1D1) and on therapy at cycle 2 day 1 and cycle 4 day 1. Peripheral blood was collected in 8 mL Vacutainer Cell Preparation Tubes, from which PBMCs were isolated by centrifugation and then cryopreserved.

V loses 3 bases of germline sequence and J loses 9 bases, and the interval between the two ends is 9 bases. From the cysteine up to the phenylalanine, the CDR3 has a length of 12 residues. CDR3 DNA is the only sequence kept; it has 36 bases, read in frame from the first base. The germline V gene encodes CDR1 ENHRY and CDR2 SYGVKD. What the work shows at the level of the full study, not this receptor alone: By C4D1, a significant rise was seen in CD4+ TCR diversity but not in CD8+ TCR diversity (p=0.0027 vs p=0.16), and the rise was most apparent among complete responders (p=0.02). Patients starting nivolumab less than 1 year after ASCT had lower diversity and were excluded from later analyses to avoid confounding by immune reconstitution. Baseline diversity similar to that of newly diagnosed patients was observed in trial patients achieving complete response, whereas significantly lower diversity was observed in partial responders and progressors. Baseline TCR diversity was reported as lower in newly diagnosed patients than in healthy donors, and lower still in relapsed/refractory patients. The study covered only a single clinical trial cohort, and the causes of the repertoire differences, possibly disease activity or prior therapy, were still not defined.

With respect to this clone: The specificity of this receptor is unknown. Base qualities are missing; no much larger clone stands one base away.

Genomic DNA was extracted with the Qiagen DNeasy kit from unsorted PBMCs and from negatively selected CD4+ and CD8+ fractions. Using primers that anneal to V and J segments, immunoSEQ multiplex PCR amplified the TCR beta CDR3 regions. A synthetic immune receptor repertoire was used to minimize amplification bias, and remaining bias was computationally removed after sequencing. Concerning the study's data processing: Repertoire diversity was quantified as the Shannon entropy index using custom Python scripts. Unsorted, CD4+ and CD8+ repertoires were analyzed separately, except in combined analyses where CD4+ and CD8+ sequences were merged in silico. A clone was considered expanded if an increase in frequency of at least 2-fold after treatment relative to C1D1 was found, and a pseudocount of 0.5 was applied to clones undetected at baseline. Clones with 0 or 1 copy at C1D1 were defined as singleton clones, while clones with 2 or more copies were defined as non-singleton clones. Clones expanded in unsorted samples were assigned a CD4+, CD8+ or unknown annotation through matching of protein sequences in sorted samples from the same patient. Diversity changes from C1D1 to C4D1 were tested in paired samples using Wilcoxon tests. Sourced from immuneACCESS, this table was stored by TCRdb with only in-frame sequences that have V and J called. A share of the clones is absent; for the studies checked, an unresolved V gene accounts for under half, and the remainder has no known explanation. From that table come the V and J calls and clone size; the DNA was used to work out D and trimming. Across this sample there are about 100,000 clones, with around 80% seen only once. The ten largest clones add up to more than 10% of the sample.

The origin of this receptor is a human donor with classical Hodgkin lymphoma. In this chain, TRBV10-3 is recombined with TRBJ2-1; the D segment could be TRBD2, given 6 matching bases. Sequenced here: peripheral blood mononuclear cells (PBMCs), sampled at baseline. The DNA reads TGTGCCATCAGTGAATGGGGGGTTGAGCAGTTCTTC. It codes for CAISEWGVEQFF.